This paragraph covers one T cell receptor (beta chain) sequence. Its target is not known. Method: immunoSEQ multiplex PCR; TCRdb's copy keeps in-frame clones and lacks some. The sample includes 110,000 to 150,000 clones, less than 95% seen only once; the top ten take less than 2%. The data stem from a study of cytomegalovirus exposure and HLA in healthy donors. The wider study: In a later analysis, it was reported that the roughly 120 validation repertoires had been produced on the same platform as the 670 or so repertoires belonging to the first cohort. Study-level results: Most TCR sequences were uncommon, yet certain public TCRs appeared in many donors. The listing of 160 or so TCR beta chains classed them as cytomegalovirus-associated.

The donors were members of the roughly 130-subject validation cohort (separate from the roughly 670-subject first cohort). The sequenced material came from PBMCs. The receptor was derived from a man between 18 and 29 years old in good health and CMV-seropositive.

CDR3 loop: CASSLRTTPQETQYF. DNA for the CDR3: TGTGCCAGCAGCTTAAGGACTACCCCCCAAGAGACCCAGTACTTC. The chain is built from TRBV5-6 and TRBJ2-5; TRBD2 might be the D (6 bases). The CDR3 has 15 amino acids. CDR1 SGHDT and CDR2 YYEEEE come from the germline V gene. V was cut by 2 bases and J by 1 base, with 12 bases left in between.